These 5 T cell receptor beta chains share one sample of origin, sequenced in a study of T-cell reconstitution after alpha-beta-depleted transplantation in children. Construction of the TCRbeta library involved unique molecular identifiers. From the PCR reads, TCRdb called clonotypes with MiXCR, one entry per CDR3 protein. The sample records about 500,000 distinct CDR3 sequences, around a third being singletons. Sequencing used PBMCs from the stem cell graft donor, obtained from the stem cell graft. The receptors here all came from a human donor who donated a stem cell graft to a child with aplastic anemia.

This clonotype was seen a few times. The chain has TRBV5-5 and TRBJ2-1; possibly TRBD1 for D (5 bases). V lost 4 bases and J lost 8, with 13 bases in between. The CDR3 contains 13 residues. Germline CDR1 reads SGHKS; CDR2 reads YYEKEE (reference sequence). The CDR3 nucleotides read TGTGCCAGCAGCCGGCGTGGGGCCGATGAGCAGTTCTTC. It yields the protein CASSRRGADEQFF.

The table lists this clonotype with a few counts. The chain's CDR3 is CASSPEGLPAQYV. CDR3 DNA sequence: TGTGCCAGCAGCCCCGAGGGGCTTCCGGCGCAGTACGTC. The chain is built from TRBV5-6 and TRBJ2-7, with D perhaps given as TRBD1 or TRBD2 (5 bases each). From germline, CDR1 is SGHDT and CDR2 YYEEEE. V lost 4 bases, J lost 9 bases, and 17 bases lay in between. The length of the CDR3 is 13 residues.

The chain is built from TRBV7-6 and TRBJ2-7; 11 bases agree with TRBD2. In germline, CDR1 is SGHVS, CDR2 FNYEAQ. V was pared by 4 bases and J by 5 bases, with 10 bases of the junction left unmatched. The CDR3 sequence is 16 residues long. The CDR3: CASSSTLAGELHEQYF. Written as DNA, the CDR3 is TGTGCCAGCAGCTCCACACTAGCGGGAGAGCTCCACGAGCAGTACTTC. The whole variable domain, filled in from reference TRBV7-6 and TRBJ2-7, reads GAGVSQSPRYKVTKRGQDVALRCDPISGHVSLYWYRQALGQGPEFLTYFNYEAQQDKSGLPNDRFSAERPEGSISTLTIQRTEQRDSAMYRCASSSTLAGELHEQYFGPGTRLTVT.

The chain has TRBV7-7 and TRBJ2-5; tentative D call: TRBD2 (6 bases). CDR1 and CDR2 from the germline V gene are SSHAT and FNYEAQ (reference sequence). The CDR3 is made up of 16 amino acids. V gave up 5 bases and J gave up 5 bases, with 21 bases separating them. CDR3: CASSLGRTTLGETQYF. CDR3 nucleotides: TGTGCCAGCAGCCTCGGACGGACTACCCTTGGGGAGACCCAGTACTTC.

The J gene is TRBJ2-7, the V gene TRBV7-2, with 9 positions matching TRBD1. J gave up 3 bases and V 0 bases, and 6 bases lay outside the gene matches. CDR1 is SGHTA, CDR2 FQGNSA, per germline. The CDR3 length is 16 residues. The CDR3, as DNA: TGTGCCAGCAGCTTAGCGGGCACAGGGGGCAACTACGAGCAGTACTTC. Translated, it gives CASSLAGTGGNYEQYF.